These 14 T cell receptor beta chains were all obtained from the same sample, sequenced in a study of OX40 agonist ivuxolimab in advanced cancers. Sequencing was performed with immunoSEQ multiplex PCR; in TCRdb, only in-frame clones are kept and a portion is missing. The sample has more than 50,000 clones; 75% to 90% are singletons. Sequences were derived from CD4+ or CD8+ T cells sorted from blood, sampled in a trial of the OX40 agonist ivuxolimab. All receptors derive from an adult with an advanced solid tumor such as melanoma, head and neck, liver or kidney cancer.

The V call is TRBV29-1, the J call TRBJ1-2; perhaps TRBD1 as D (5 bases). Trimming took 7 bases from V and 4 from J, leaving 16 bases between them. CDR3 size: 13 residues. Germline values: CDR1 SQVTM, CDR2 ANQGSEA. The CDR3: CSAWIGRGYGYTF. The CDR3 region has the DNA TGCAGCGCCTGGATAGGGAGGGGCTATGGCTACACCTTC.

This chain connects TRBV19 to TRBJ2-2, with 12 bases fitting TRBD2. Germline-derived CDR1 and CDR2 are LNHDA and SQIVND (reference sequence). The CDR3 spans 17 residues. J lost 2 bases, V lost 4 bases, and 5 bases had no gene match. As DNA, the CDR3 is TGTGCCAGTAGTACCTTACTAGCGGGGGGAAACACCGGGGAGCTGTTTTTT. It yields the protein CASSTLLAGGNTGELFF.

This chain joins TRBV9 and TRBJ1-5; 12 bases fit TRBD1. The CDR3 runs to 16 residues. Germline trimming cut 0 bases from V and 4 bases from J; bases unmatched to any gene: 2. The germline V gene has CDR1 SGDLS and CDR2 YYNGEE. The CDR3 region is CASSVGDRGPNQPQHF. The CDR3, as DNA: TGTGCCAGCAGCGTAGGGGACAGGGGGCCGAATCAGCCCCAGCATTTT.

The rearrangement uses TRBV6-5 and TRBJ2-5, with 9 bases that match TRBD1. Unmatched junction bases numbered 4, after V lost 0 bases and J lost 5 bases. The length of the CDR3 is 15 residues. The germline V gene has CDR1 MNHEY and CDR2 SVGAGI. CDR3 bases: TGTGCCAGCAGTTACTCGGGACAGGGAGGTGAGACCCAGTACTTC. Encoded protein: CASSYSGQGGETQYF.

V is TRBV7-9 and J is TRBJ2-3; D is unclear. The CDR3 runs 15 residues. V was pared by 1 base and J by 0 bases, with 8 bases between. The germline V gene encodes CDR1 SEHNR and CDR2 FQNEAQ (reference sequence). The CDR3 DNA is TGTGCCAGCAGCTTAGGAGTTGGAAGCACAGATACGCAGTATTTT. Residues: CASSLGVGSTDTQYF.

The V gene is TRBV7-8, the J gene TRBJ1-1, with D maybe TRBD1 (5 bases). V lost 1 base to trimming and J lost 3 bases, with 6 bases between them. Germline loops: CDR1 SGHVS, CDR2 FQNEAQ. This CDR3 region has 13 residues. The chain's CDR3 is CASSLVGDTEAFF. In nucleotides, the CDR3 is TGTGCCAGCAGCTTAGTAGGGGACACTGAAGCTTTCTTT.

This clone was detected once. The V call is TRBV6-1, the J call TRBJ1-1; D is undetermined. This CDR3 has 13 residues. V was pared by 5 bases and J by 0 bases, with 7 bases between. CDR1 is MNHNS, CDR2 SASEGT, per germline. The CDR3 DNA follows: TGTGCCAGCAGTCAGCTTTTGAACACTGAAGCTTTCTTT. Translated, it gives CASSQLLNTEAFF.

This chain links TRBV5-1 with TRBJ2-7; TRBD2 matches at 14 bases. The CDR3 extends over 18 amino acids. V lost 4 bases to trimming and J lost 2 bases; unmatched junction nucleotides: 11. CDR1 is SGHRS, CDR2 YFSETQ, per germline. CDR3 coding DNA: TGCGCCAGCAGCCTGGGACTAGCGGGAGCAGTAACGGCCTACGAGCAGTACTTC. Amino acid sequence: CASSLGLAGAVTAYEQYF.

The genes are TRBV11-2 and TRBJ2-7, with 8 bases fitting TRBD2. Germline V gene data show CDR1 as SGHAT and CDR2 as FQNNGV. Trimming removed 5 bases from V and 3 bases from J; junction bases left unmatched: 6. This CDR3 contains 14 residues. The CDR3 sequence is CASSREGSGYEQYF. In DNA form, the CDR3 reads TGTGCCAGCAGCCGGGAGGGTAGCGGCTACGAGCAGTACTTC.

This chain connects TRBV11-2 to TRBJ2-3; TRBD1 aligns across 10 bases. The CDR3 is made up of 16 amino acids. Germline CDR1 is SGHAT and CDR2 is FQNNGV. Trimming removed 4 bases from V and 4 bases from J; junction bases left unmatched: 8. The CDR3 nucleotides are TGTGCCAGCAGCTCCCAAGGACAGGGGGTCGCAGATACGCAGTATTTT. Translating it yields CASSSQGQGVADTQYF.

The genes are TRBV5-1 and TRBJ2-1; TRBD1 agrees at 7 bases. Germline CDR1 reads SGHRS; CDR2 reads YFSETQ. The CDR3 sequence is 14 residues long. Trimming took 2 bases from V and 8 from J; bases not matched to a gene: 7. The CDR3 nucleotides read TGCGCCAGCAGCTTATCACAGGGGAAAGATGAGCAGTTCTTC. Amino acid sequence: CASSLSQGKDEQFF.

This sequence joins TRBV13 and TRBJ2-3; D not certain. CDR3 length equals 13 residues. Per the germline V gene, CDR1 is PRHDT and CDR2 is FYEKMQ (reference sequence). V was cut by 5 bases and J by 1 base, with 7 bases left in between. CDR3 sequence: CASSPWGTDTQYF. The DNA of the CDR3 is TGTGCCAGCAGCCCTTGGGGCACAGATACGCAGTATTTT.

The CDR3 loop reads CASSELGGTTNEKLFF. The CDR3 DNA follows: TGTGCCAGCAGTGAATTAGGGGGGACAACTAATGAAAAACTGTTTTTT. The J gene is TRBJ1-4, the V gene TRBV25-1, with TRBD1 as a possible D gene (6 bases). Trimming removed 1 base at V and 0 bases at J, with 9 bases between. Germline CDR1 reads MGHDK; CDR2 reads SYGVNS. The length of the CDR3 is 16 residues.

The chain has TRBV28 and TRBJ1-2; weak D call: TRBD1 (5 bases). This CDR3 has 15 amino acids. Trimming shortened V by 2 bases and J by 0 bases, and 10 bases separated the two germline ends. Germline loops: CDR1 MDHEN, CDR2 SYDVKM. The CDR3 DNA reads TGTGCCAGCAGTTTACGGGGACCCTCTAACTATGGCTACACCTTC. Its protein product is CASSLRGPSNYGYTF.